These T cell receptor beta chains were read from a single sample in a study of cytomegalovirus exposure and HLA in healthy donors. Produced via immunoSEQ multiplex PCR; TCRdb's table is partial and in-frame only. This sample has about 170,000 clones, with roughly 72% found just once. Sequencing was performed on PBMCs. Receptors originate from a man aged 35-49 years in good health and CMV-seropositive. Both conserved end residues are part of each CDR3. The D gene is left open where the match is weak. Some rows have no size entry. The others give once, few or many, or a class for an expanded clone.

TRBJ1-5 TRBD1 TRBV5-6 NA TGTGCCAGCAGCCCAGGACAGGGAGGTCAGCCCCAGCATTTT CASSPGQGGQPQHF
TRBJ1-1 NA TRBV29-1 NA TGCAGCGTTGAATTTCTCTTTGCGTCTGAAGCTTTCTTT CSVEFLFASEAFF
TRBJ2-2 NA TRBV6-5 NA TGTGCCAGCCTCAAGGGCGGGCCCGAGCTGTTTTTT CASLKGGPELFF
TRBJ2-5 NA TRBV5-1 NA TGCGCCAGCAGCCAAGCAGGGTCGGGAGAGACCCAGTACTTC CASSQAGSGETQYF
TRBJ2-7 NA TRBV19 NA TGTGCCAGTAGTAATCTAGGAACCTACGAGCAGTACTTC CASSNLGTYEQYF
TRBJ2-1 TRBD2 TRBV2 NA TGTGCCAGCAAGAGACTAGCGGGGGCCCAAGGGAATGAGCAGTTCTTC CASKRLAGAQGNEQFF
TRBJ2-2 NA TRBV6-1 NA TGTGCCAGCAGGCGGACAACCGGGGAGCTGTTTTTT CASRRTTGELFF
TRBJ2-2 NA TRBV10-3 NA TGTGCCATCAGTACAGGGTTTGCCGGGGAGCTGTTTTTT CAISTGFAGELFF
TRBJ2-5 NA TRBV7-2 NA TGTGCCAGCAGCTTAGTCGGGGGATTGGGGCAAGAGACCCAGTACTTC CASSLVGGLGQETQYF
TRBJ2-1 NA TRBV30 few TGTGCCTGGAGTGTAGGGGGACCCCAGTTCTTC CAWSVGGPQFF
TRBJ1-1 TRBD1 TRBV11-2 NA TGTGCCAGCAGCTTTACCTCCCTTCCGGGACAGACTTTTAACACTGAAGCTTTCTTT CASSFTSLPGQTFNTEAFF
TRBJ2-6 NA TRBV6-1 NA TGTGCCAGCGGGCAGTCCTCTGGGGCCAACGTCCTGACTTTC CASGQSSGANVLTF
TRBJ1-6 TRBD1 TRBV5-8 NA TGTGCCAGCAGCTCCCGGGACAGGGTTAATTCACCCCTCCACTTT CASSSRDRVNSPLHF
TRBJ2-3 TRBD1 TRBV4-1 NA TGCGCCAGCAGCCAAGATATACAGGGGGGAGATACGCAGTATTTT CASSQDIQGGDTQYF
TRBJ1-1 TRBD1 TRBV29-1 NA TGCAGCGTTGGGGCGCTAGGGGGCATCACTGAAGCTTTCTTT CSVGALGGITEAFF
TRBJ1-1 NA TRBV7-9 NA TGTGCCAGCAGCCAAGACAGCAACGAAGCTTTCTTT CASSQDSNEAFF
TRBJ2-7 TRBD1 TRBV7-9 few TGTGCCAGCAGCTCTCAGGACAGGGGAGCCTACGAGCAGTACTTC CASSSQDRGAYEQYF
TRBJ2-2 TRBD1 TRBV11-3 NA TGTGCCAGCAGCTTAGCCCCCCCACAGGGGAACGGGGAGCTGTTTTTT CASSLAPPQGNGELFF
TRBJ2-1 TRBD1 TRBV19 few TGTGCCAGTAGGCCGCGGACAGGAGGAATCAATGAGCAGTTCTTC CASRPRTGGINEQFF
TRBJ2-1 TRBD2 TRBV5-4 NA TGTGCCAGCACTCTTAAAGGAGCGGGGGCCTACAATGAGCAGTTCTTC CASTLKGAGAYNEQFF
TRBJ2-7 NA TRBV20-1 NA TGCAGTGCCGGGGACGAGCAGTACTTC CSAGDEQYF
TRBJ2-1 TRBD1 TRBV27 NA TGTGCCAGCAGTTCCTACAGGGGGCAATTCTACAATGAGCAGTTCTTC CASSSYRGQFYNEQFF
TRBJ2-7 NA TRBV19 NA TGTGCCAGTAGTACCCTGGCAGGGGACTACGAGCAGTACTTC CASSTLAGDYEQYF
TRBJ2-3 NA TRBV2 NA TGTGCCAGCAACCGGGGTGGGGATACGCAGTATTTT CASNRGGDTQYF
TRBJ1-1 NA TRBV18 NA TGTGCCAGCTCACCAGGAAGGGAGAGCACTGAAGCTTTCTTT CASSPGRESTEAFF
TRBJ1-1 NA TRBV11-1 NA TGTGCCAGCAGCTTAAAGCTGAACACTGAAGCTTTCTTT CASSLKLNTEAFF
TRBJ1-6 TRBD1 TRBV5-1 NA TGCGCCAGCAGCCTACCGGGACAGGGAGGGTCACCCCTCCACTTT CASSLPGQGGSPLHF
TRBJ2-2 TRBD2 TRBV6-5 NA TGTGCCAGCAGTTACTCGACGGCGGGGGGGGCCGGGGAGCTGTTTTTT CASSYSTAGGAGELFF
TRBJ2-2 NA TRBV9 NA TGTGCCAGCAGCGGGGACTTGAACACCGGGGAGCTGTTTTTT CASSGDLNTGELFF